These 18 T cell receptor beta chains were all obtained from the same sample, sequenced in a study of glioma-infiltrating T cells after dendritic cell vaccination. Time point in this sample: after dendritic cell vaccination, including at tumor progression/relapse. Measured with immunoSEQ multiplex PCR; TCRdb has only the in-frame clones, and not every one. The table records about 10,000 clones, about four fifths of them present only once. Sample: blood, taken after dendritic cell vaccination. Every receptor here comes from a human donor with glioblastoma.

The chain uses TRBV29-1 and TRBJ2-1, with 11 bases that match TRBD2. V was pared by 7 bases and J by 7 bases, with 9 bases of the junction left unmatched. Looked up from germline, CDR1 is SQVTM and CDR2 is ANQGSEA. This CDR3 has 14 residues. The CDR3 spells CSAPSGRPGNEQFF. The CDR3 coding sequence is TGCAGCGCGCCTAGCGGGAGGCCGGGGAATGAGCAGTTCTTC.

The rearrangement uses TRBV7-2 and TRBJ2-4; 7 bases map to TRBD2. CDR1 is SGHTA and CDR2 is FQGNSA in the germline V gene. This CDR3 has 14 amino acids. The trim removed 6 bases at V and 2 bases at J, leaving 4 bases unmatched. The CDR3 loop is CASSGGGSKNIQYF. CDR3 in DNA: TGTGCCAGCAGTGGGGGAGGGTCCAAAAACATTCAGTACTTC.

The chain employs TRBV28 and TRBJ2-5; no firm D call. Between the trimmed V and J ends, which lost 2 bases and 7 bases, there was a span of 8 bases. CDR3 size: 12 residues. Per the germline V gene, CDR1 is MDHEN and CDR2 is SYDVKM. CDR3 in DNA: TGTGCCAGCAGTTTACCTCCCGGGACCCAGTACTTC. Translating gives CASSLPPGTQYF.

This clone appeared a few times. V and J are TRBV18 and TRBJ1-1, with D perhaps TRBD1 (5 bases). Germline CDR1 reads KGHSH; CDR2 reads LQKENI. Trimming shortened V by 6 bases and J by 3 bases, and 11 bases separated the two germline ends. The CDR3 contains 13 residues. This chain's CDR3 is CASSLGGDTEAFF. The DNA for the CDR3 is TGTGCCAGCTCCCTCGGGGGGGACACTGAAGCTTTCTTT.

The J gene is TRBJ2-7, the V gene TRBV11-2, with D perhaps matching TRBD2 (6 bases). CDR1 is SGHAT, CDR2 FQNNGV, per germline. The V end was cut by 5 bases, the J end by 1 base, with 9 bases between. There are 13 residues in the CDR3. CDR3 amino acids: CASSPLASYEQYF. CDR3 sequence (DNA): TGTGCCAGCAGCCCACTAGCTTCCTACGAGCAGTACTTC.

This chain connects TRBV19 to TRBJ2-5; 9 bases line up with TRBD1. The CDR3 runs 16 residues. Per germline, CDR1 LNHDA and CDR2 SQIVND (reference sequence). With 3 bases clipped from V and 5 bases from J, the junction kept 10 bases outside the gene matches. The DNA for the CDR3 is TGTGCCAGTAGTATGGGGGACAGGGCCCGAAAGGAGACCCAGTACTTC. This codes for CASSMGDRARKETQYF. The entire variable domain, with the rest obtained from reference TRBV19 and TRBJ2-5, is as follows: DGGITQSPKYLFRKEGQNVTLSCEQNLNHDAMYWYRQDPGQGLRLIYYSQIVNDFQKGDIAEGYSVSREKKESFPLTVTSAQKNPTAFYLCASSMGDRARKETQYFGPGTRLLVL.

The chain has TRBV28 and TRBJ1-5; TRBD1 might be the D (5 bases). Trimming shortened V by 6 bases and J by 0 bases, and 15 bases separated the two germline ends. The CDR3 is 16 amino acids. Germline V gene sequence: CDR1 MDHEN, CDR2 SYDVKM. The CDR3 is CASRHRDYYSNQPQHF. The CDR3 DNA follows: TGTGCCAGCAGGCACCGGGACTACTATAGCAATCAGCCCCAGCATTTT.

The rearrangement joins TRBV25-1 to TRBJ2-7, with 8 nucleotides matching TRBD1. The trim removed 7 bases at V and 5 bases at J, leaving 4 bases unmatched. The CDR3 extends over 12 amino acids. In germline, CDR1 is MGHDK, CDR2 SYGVNS. The CDR3 sequence is CASTDRANEQYF. In DNA form, the CDR3 reads TGTGCCAGCACGGACAGGGCCAACGAGCAGTACTTC.

V is TRBV2 and J is TRBJ2-1, with TRBD2 matching over 13 bases. Germline V gene data show CDR1 as SNHLY and CDR2 as FYNNEI. The CDR3 is 14 residues long. Trimming removed 8 bases from V and 8 bases from J; junction bases left unmatched: 6. The CDR3 loop reads CASRGTSGIYEQFF. The CDR3 DNA reads TGTGCCAGCCGGGGGACTAGCGGGATTTATGAGCAGTTCTTC.

The chain recombines TRBV18 with TRBJ1-1, with D possibly TRBD1 on 6 matching bases. The CDR3 has 14 amino acids. The V gene lost 6 bases and the J gene lost 5 bases, with 16 bases spanning the gap. The germline V gene encodes CDR1 KGHSH and CDR2 LQKENI. CDR3 nucleotides: TGTGCCAGCTCCCGGGTCCACAGGGAGACTGAAGCTTTCTTT. Protein sequence: CASSRVHRETEAFF.

V usage is TRBV2 and J usage is TRBJ2-2, with 10 nucleotides matching TRBD2. This CDR3 region has 16 residues. The junction had 3 bases not matched to a gene; V was cut back by 5 bases and J by 0 bases. Germline-derived CDR1 and CDR2 are SNHLY and FYNNEI. The CDR3 is CASSPSGRTNTGELFF. The DNA of the CDR3 is TGTGCCAGCAGTCCTAGCGGGAGAACGAACACCGGGGAGCTGTTTTTT.

The chain recombines TRBV12-5 with TRBJ1-1; D is unresolved. This CDR3 spans 12 amino acids. Trimming removed 6 bases at V and 1 base at J, with 6 bases between. CDR1 is LGHNT and CDR2 is FRNRAP in the germline V gene. CDR3 nucleotides: TGTGCTAGTGGAGGCGGGAACACTGAAGCTTTCTTT. Residues: CASGGGNTEAFF.

This clone occurred a few times. The genes are TRBV12-5 and TRBJ1-2; 7 nucleotides agree with TRBD1. V dropped 7 bases and J dropped 4; count of bases not matched to a gene: 18. Germline V gene sequence: CDR1 LGHNT, CDR2 FRNRAP. The CDR3 is 17 amino acids. The CDR3 nucleotides are TGTGCTAGTGCCGCGGGACAGACTCTTCAAATGATCTATGGCTACACCTTC. It encodes CASAAGQTLQMIYGYTF. Combining the CDR3 with reference TRBV12-5 and TRBJ1-2 gives the whole variable domain DARVTQTPRHKVTEMGQEVTMRCQPILGHNTVFWYRQTMMQGLELLAYFRNRAPLDDSGMPKDRFSAEMPDATLATLKIQPSEPRDSAVYFCASAAGQTLQMIYGYTFGSGTRLTVV.

This rearrangement joins TRBV9 to TRBJ1-2; D might be TRBD1 (6 bases). The V gene's germline CDR1 is SGDLS and CDR2 YYNGEE. The CDR3 sequence is 17 residues long. V gave up 2 bases and J gave up 3 bases, with 20 bases separating them. The CDR3 nucleotides are TGTGCCAGCAGCGTCACACGGGACACTGGGTTGTACTATGGCTACACCTTC. Its translation: CASSVTRDTGLYYGYTF. The full variable domain, rest sourced from reference TRBV9 and TRBJ1-2, is DSGVTQTPKHLITATGQRVTLRCSPRSGDLSVYWYQQSLDQGLQFLIQYYNGEERAKGNILERFSAQQFPDLHSELNLSSLELGDSALYFCASSVTRDTGLYYGYTFGSGTRLTVV.

The genes are TRBV5-1 and TRBJ2-7; D may be TRBD1 (5 bases). Trimming cost V 3 bases and J 2 bases, with 12 bases left between them. This CDR3 comprises 14 residues. The germline gives CDR1 SGHRS, CDR2 YFSETQ. This CDR3 is CASSSQGFPYEQYF. DNA of the CDR3: TGCGCCAGCAGCTCGCAGGGTTTCCCCTACGAGCAGTACTTC.

This chain uses TRBV19 with TRBJ2-7, with TRBD1 matching 10 bases. CDR1 is LNHDA and CDR2 is SQIVND in the germline V gene (reference sequence). V shed 3 bases, J shed 4 bases, and the junction held 3 bases outside the gene matches. The CDR3 length is 14 residues. The CDR3 coding sequence is TGTGCCAGTAGTATCGGACAGGGGGGATACGAGCAGTACTTC. It translates to CASSIGQGGYEQYF.

The count of this clone is one. The chain combines TRBV7-9 with TRBJ2-5, with a weak D call TRBD2 (5 bases). Trimming removed 5 bases at V and 0 bases at J, with 10 bases between. Germline CDR1 and CDR2: SEHNR and FQNEAQ (reference sequence). This CDR3 has 14 amino acids. As DNA, the CDR3 is TGTGCCAGCAGCGACTACGGGAACCAAGAGACCCAGTACTTC. This encodes CASSDYGNQETQYF. The full variable domain, rest sourced from reference TRBV7-9 and TRBJ2-5, is DTGVSQNPRHKITKRGQNVTFRCDPISEHNRLYWYRQTLGQGPEFLTYFQNEAQLEKSRLLSDRFSAERPKGSFSTLEIQRTEQGDSAMYLCASSDYGNQETQYFGPGTRLLVL.

This chain joins TRBV27 and TRBJ1-1; 9 bases fit TRBD1. V shed 5 bases and J 1 base; nucleotides not matched to a gene: 2. CDR1 is MNHEY, CDR2 SMNVEV, per germline (reference sequence). CDR3 size: 14 residues. CDR3 DNA: TGTGCCAGCAGTCAACAGGGGGCGAACACTGAAGCTTTCTTT. Its protein product is CASSQQGANTEAFF.